The 10 T cell receptor beta chains listed next were all sequenced from one sample in a study of post-analysis software for immune sequencing data. Study-level results: Patients carried several TRBV segments more frequently than controls did, and TRBV5-6, TRBV5-1 and TRBV20-1 were among them.

For these TCRs, the target antigens are not known. The TCR beta cDNA libraries contained unique molecular identifiers. TCRdb re-analysed the PCR reads in MiXCR, keeping a single row per CDR3 protein. The sample yields hundreds of thousands of distinct CDR3 sequences, approximately 59% seen once. What was sequenced was blood. These receptors originate from a girl aged 2-10 years with multiple sclerosis.

This rearrangement joins TRBV20-1 to TRBJ1-5; 7 bases are shared with TRBD1. The CDR3 runs to 17 residues. The junction had 8 bases not matched to a gene; V was cut back by 0 bases and J by 0 bases. Germline assignment: CDR1 DFQATT and CDR2 SNEGSKA (reference sequence). CDR3 region: CSARDPDRQYSNQPQHF. The CDR3, as DNA: TGCAGTGCTAGAGATCCGGACAGGCAGTATAGCAATCAGCCCCAGCATTTT.

This clonotype was detected only a few times. The chain joins TRBV20-1 to TRBJ1-2, with unresolved D. Germline CDR1 and CDR2: DFQATT and SNEGSKA (reference sequence). CDR3 size: 12 residues. Deletions cut 1 base from V and 7 bases from J, with 10 bases between. In nucleotides, the CDR3 is TGCAGTGCTAGAGGGCAGCTAACTGGCTACACCTTC. This gives the protein CSARGQLTGYTF.

DNA of the CDR3: TGTGCCAGCAGCGTAGCCCCCAGGGTGGCTAATAATGAGCAGTTCTTC. It specifies CASSVAPRVANNEQFF. This rearrangement joins TRBV9 to TRBJ2-1, with D possibly being TRBD1 (5 bases). CDR3 size: 16 residues. V lost 0 bases and J 7 bases, leaving 17 bases between the germline ends. CDR1 and CDR2 (germline): SGDLS, YYNGEE.

This clonotype appeared a few times. The V call is TRBV25-1, the J call TRBJ1-1, with no clear D. This CDR3 has 14 amino acids. Trimming stripped 5 bases from V and 2 bases from J, with 12 bases between. From germline, CDR1 is MGHDK and CDR2 SYGVNS. CDR3 sequence reads: CASSSQLINTEAFF. In DNA, the CDR3 is TGTGCCAGCAGTAGCCAGCTCATAAACACTGAAGCTTTCTTT.

V usage is TRBV6-2 or TRBV6-3 and J usage is TRBJ2-7; possibly TRBD1 for D (5 bases). Germline values: CDR1 MNHEY, CDR2 SVGEGT. Trimming cost V 8 bases and J 6 bases, with 14 bases left between them. The CDR3 has 12 amino acids. The CDR3 region is CASGQGRSEQYF. CDR3 coding DNA: TGTGCCAGCGGTCAGGGTCGGAGCGAGCAGTACTTC.

The V call is TRBV3-1, the J call TRBJ2-1, with 9 bases matching TRBD2. The CDR3 sequence is 15 residues long. Trimming at V came to 3 bases and at J to 5 bases, leaving 5 bases not matched to a gene. The germline gives CDR1 LGHDT, CDR2 YNNKEL (reference sequence). CDR3 protein: CASSHLSGRDNEQFF. The CDR3 DNA follows: TGTGCCAGCAGCCACCTTAGCGGGAGAGACAATGAGCAGTTCTTC.

The rearrangement joins TRBV6-5 to TRBJ2-3; weak D call: TRBD2 (5 bases). This CDR3 comprises 13 residues. Trimming removed 6 bases at V and 3 bases at J, with 10 bases between. Germline V gene lookup returns CDR1 MNHEY and CDR2 SVGAGI. The CDR3: CASRGPGTDTQYF. The DNA of the CDR3 is TGTGCCAGCAGAGGACCGGGGACAGATACGCAGTATTTT.

This sequence joins TRBV29-1 and TRBJ1-4; 10 bases agree with TRBD1. Germline CDR1 is SQVTM and CDR2 is ANQGSEA. The CDR3 contains 13 residues. The J segment lost 5 bases and the V segment lost 7 bases, leaving 4 bases of the junction unmatched. This CDR3 is CSAAGQGNEKLFF. Written as DNA, the CDR3 is TGCAGCGCCGCGGGACAGGGGAATGAAAAACTGTTTTTT.

This clonotype came up a few times. The chain has TRBV7-2 and TRBJ2-5; D not certain. V lost 1 base and J lost 4, with 7 bases in between. The CDR3 spans 13 residues. Germline loops: CDR1 SGHTA, CDR2 FQGNSA. This CDR3 is CASSLGSRETQYF. CDR3 nucleotide sequence: TGTGCCAGCAGCTTAGGGTCCCGAGAGACCCAGTACTTC. The full variable domain, in which reference TRBV7-2 and TRBJ2-5 provide the parts outside the CDR3, is GAGVSQSPSNKVTEKGKDVELRCDPISGHTALYWYRQSLGQGLEFLIYFQGNSAPDKSGLPSDRFSAERTGGSVSTLTIQRTQQEDSAVYLCASSLGSRETQYFGPGTRLLVL.

The gene calls are TRBV11-2 and TRBJ2-7; perhaps TRBD1 as D (6 bases). The germline gives CDR1 SGHAT, CDR2 FQNNGV. The V and J ends lost 1 base and 7 bases respectively, with 20 bases between them. The CDR3 is made up of 16 amino acids. The CDR3 loop is CASSLGWGQGLWEQYF. The CDR3 DNA sequence: TGTGCCAGCAGCTTAGGATGGGGCCAGGGGTTATGGGAGCAGTACTTC.